This T cell receptor (beta chain) was sequenced for a study of blood T cells in healthy people across ages. A word on this clonotype: Its antigen is as yet unknown.

The use of a sample-barcoded 5' primer and a J-beta primer mix characterized a second PCR of roughly 6 to 11 cycles. TCRdb independently ran MiXCR on the 5' RACE reads; one entry per CDR3 protein. The table lists around 1,600,000 distinct CDR3 sequences, 42% of them singletons. Study-wide findings and caveats: Naive T cell percentage strongly correlated with TCR beta diversity.

V was shortened by 6 bases and J by 4 bases, with 22 bases between the two germline ends. CDR3 length: 16 residues. Germline CDR1 MNHEY, CDR2 SVGEGT. The source is a woman under 30 in good health. This chain uses TRBV6-2 or TRBV6-3 with TRBJ2-7; tentatively, D is TRBD2 (6 bases). Sequencing was performed on blood. CDR3 in amino acids: CASSHVGRTYLYEQYF. The CDR3 DNA sequence: TGTGCCAGCAGCCACGTTGGGAGGACCTACCTTTACGAGCAGTACTTC.